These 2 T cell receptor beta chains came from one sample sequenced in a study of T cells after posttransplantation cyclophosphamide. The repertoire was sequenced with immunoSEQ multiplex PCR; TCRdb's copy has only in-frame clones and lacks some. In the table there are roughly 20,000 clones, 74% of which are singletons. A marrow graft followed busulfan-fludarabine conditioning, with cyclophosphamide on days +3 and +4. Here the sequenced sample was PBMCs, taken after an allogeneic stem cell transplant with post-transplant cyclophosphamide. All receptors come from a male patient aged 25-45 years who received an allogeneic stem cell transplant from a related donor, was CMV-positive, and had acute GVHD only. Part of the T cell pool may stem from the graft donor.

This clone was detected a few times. The CDR3 loop reads CASSLGRVAQETQYF. CDR3 in DNA: TGTGCCAGCAGCTTAGGCAGGGTTGCCCAAGAGACCCAGTACTTC. The rearrangement links TRBV7-7 to TRBJ2-5, with D maybe TRBD1 (5 bases). The germline gives CDR1 SSHAT, CDR2 FNYEAQ (reference sequence). V shed 1 base and J shed 1 base, with 10 bases lying between them. The CDR3 consists of 15 residues.

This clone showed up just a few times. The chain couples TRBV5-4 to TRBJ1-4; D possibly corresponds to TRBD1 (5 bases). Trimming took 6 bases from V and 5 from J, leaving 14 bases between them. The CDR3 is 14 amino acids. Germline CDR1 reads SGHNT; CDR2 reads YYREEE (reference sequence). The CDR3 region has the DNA TGTGCCAGCACGCGGGGTGGGGGAAATGAAAAACTGTTTTTT. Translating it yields CASTRGGGNEKLFF.